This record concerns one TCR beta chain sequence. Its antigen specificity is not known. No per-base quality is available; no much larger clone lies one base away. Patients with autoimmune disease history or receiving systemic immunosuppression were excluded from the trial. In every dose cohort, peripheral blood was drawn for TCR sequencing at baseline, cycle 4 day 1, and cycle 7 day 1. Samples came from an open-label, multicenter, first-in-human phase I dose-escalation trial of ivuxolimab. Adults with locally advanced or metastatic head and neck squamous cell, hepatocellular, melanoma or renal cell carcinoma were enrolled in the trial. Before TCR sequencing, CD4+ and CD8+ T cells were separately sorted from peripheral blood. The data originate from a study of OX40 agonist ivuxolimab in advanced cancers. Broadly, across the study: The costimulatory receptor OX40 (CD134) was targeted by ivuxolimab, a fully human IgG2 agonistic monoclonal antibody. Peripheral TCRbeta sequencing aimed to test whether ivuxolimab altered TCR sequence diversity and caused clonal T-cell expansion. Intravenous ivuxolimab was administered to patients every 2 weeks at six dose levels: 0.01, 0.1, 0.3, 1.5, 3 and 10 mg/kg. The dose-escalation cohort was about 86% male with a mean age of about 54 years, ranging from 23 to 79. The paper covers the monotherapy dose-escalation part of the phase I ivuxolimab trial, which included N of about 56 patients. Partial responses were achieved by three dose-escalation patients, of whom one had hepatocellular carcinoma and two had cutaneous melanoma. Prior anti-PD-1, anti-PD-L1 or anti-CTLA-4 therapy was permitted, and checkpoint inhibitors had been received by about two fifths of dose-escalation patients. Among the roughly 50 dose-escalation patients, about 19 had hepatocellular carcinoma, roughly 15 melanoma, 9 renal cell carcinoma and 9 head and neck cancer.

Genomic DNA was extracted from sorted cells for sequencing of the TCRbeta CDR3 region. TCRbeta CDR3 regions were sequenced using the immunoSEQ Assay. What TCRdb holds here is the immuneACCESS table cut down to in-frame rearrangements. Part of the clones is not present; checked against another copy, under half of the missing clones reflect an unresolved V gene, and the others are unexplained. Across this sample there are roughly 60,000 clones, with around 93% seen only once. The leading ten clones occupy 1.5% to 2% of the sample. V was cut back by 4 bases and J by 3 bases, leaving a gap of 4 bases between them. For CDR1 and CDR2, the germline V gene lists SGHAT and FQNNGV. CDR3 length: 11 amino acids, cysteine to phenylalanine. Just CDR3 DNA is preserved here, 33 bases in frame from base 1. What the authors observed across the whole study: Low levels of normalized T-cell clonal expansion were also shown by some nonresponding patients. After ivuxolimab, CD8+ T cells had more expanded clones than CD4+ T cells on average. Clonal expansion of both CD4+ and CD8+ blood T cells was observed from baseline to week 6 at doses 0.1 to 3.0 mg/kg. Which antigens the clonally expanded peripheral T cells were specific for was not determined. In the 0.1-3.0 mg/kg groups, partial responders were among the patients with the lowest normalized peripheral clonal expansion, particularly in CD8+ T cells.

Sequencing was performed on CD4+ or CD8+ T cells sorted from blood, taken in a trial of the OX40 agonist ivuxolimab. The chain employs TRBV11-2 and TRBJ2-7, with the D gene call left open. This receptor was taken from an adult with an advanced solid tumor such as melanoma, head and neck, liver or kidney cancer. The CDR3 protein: CASSYFYEQYF. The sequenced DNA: TGTGCCAGCAGCTACTTCTACGAGCAGTACTTC. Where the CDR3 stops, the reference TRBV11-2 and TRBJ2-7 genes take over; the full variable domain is EAGVAQSPRYKIIEKRQSVAFWCNPISGHATLYWYQQILGQGPKLLIQFQNNGVVDDSQLPKDRFSAERLKGVDSTLKIQPAKLEDSAVYLCASSYFYEQYFGPGTRLTVT.